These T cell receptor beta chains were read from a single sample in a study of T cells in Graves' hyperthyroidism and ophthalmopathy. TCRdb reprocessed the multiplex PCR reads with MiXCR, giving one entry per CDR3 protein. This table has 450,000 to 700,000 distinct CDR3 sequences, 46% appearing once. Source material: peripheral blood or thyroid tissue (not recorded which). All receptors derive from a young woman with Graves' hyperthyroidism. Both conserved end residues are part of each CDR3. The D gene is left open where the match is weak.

CSARGLAGEPQYF	TRBD2	TRBV20-1	TRBJ2-5
CASSPSREVQYF	-	TRBV27	TRBJ2-5
CATSRDQGTLNTEAF	-	TRBV15	TRBJ2-6
CASSAGDPEPQHF	-	TRBV9	TRBJ1-5
CASSPKGRNEQFF	-	TRBV7-2	-
CASSLYPGAGSNQPQHF	-	TRBV4-2	TRBJ1-5
CASSNWASDQYF	-	TRBV14	TRBJ2-5
CASSYDPRGRRTEAFF	-	TRBV7-8	TRBJ1-1
CATSFRAGRVDTQYF	TRBD2	TRBV15	TRBJ2-3
CASSMTSGTGNIQYF	TRBD2	TRBV19	TRBJ2-4
CASSPDRGQYEQYF	TRBD1	TRBV5-1	TRBJ2-7
CASSRTGAFF	TRBD1	TRBV2	TRBJ1-1
CASSHVHSNQPQHF	-	TRBV14	TRBJ1-5
CASSSIGDRSSYEQYF	TRBD1	TRBV28	TRBJ2-7
CSLVTGADGYTF	TRBD1	TRBV29-1	TRBJ1-2
CATSRDRWSYQETQYF	-	TRBV15	TRBJ2-5
CSVGGAGAYNEQFF	TRBD2	TRBV29-1	TRBJ2-1
CASSKRDLEAFF	-	TRBV19	TRBJ1-1
CASSYSLTVNTGELFF	-	TRBV6-5	TRBJ2-2
CASSFSSGRTDPQYF	TRBD2	TRBV11-3	TRBJ2-3
CASSANRDEGYTF	-	TRBV11-3	TRBJ1-2
CATGGPVSNQPQHF	-	TRBV10-2	TRBJ1-5
CATGTGAHSGANVLTF	TRBD1	TRBV15	TRBJ2-6
CSASRADSYGYTF	-	TRBV29-1	TRBJ1-2
CASSRGGTDEKLFF	TRBD1	TRBV7-9	TRBJ1-4
CASSRKGQGYNSPLHF	TRBD1	TRBV14	TRBJ1-6
CASRLAGGGEQYF	TRBD2	TRBV3-1	TRBJ2-7
CATSSRSRDEQYF	-	TRBV15	TRBJ2-7
CATLQGQGIEAFF	TRBD1	TRBV10-3	TRBJ1-1
CASSARQGGYTF	-	TRBV27	TRBJ1-2
CASSPEPGGPVRGANVLTF	TRBD2	TRBV5-1	TRBJ2-6
CASSSAPPTGEETQYF	-	TRBV7-8	TRBJ2-5
CSVDQGENQPQHF	TRBD1	TRBV29-1	TRBJ1-5
CASSLSVLHTGELFF	-	TRBV12-3/TRBV12-4	TRBJ2-2
CASTSGPLYGYTF	-	TRBV19	TRBJ1-2
CSARGNTYEQYF	-	TRBV20-1	TRBJ2-7
CASSRGWATEAFF	-	TRBV4-1	TRBJ1-1
CASSSEGRTEAFF	-	TRBV5-5	TRBJ1-1
CSSRNGYTF	-	TRBV29-1	TRBJ1-2
CASSYSGRIYEQYF	TRBD2	TRBV7-9	TRBJ2-7
CASSAGLADYEQYF	TRBD2	TRBV9	TRBJ2-7
CASSFAQGKYQPQHF	-	TRBV12-3/TRBV12-4	TRBJ1-5
CASSPSGGQGHEKLFF	TRBD1	TRBV18	TRBJ1-4
CASSLGGQHHEQYF	-	TRBV7-9	TRBJ2-7
CSLDRVETQYF	TRBD1	TRBV29-1	TRBJ2-5
CASSEEAGGTQHF	TRBD1	TRBV12-3/TRBV12-4	TRBJ1-5
CASSFRGLVNTEAFF	-	TRBV11-2	TRBJ1-1
CASSLITAQGAQYF	TRBD1	TRBV7-2	TRBJ2-5
CAISAIAIGGNQPQHF	-	TRBV10-3	TRBJ1-5
CASSVSSLVGRNTEAFF	-	TRBV9	TRBJ1-1
CASPRGESYEQYF	-	TRBV6-1	TRBJ2-7
CASSYSGQGYQPQHF	TRBD1	TRBV7-2	TRBJ1-5
CASSSFGTANTEAFF	-	TRBV7-9	TRBJ1-1
CSVYRGQETQYF	TRBD1	TRBV29-1	TRBJ2-5
CSRDRATEAFF	TRBD1	TRBV29-1	TRBJ1-1
CSLFSGSQETQYF	-	TRBV29-1	TRBJ2-5
CASSERGGLGKLFF	-	TRBV2	TRBJ1-4